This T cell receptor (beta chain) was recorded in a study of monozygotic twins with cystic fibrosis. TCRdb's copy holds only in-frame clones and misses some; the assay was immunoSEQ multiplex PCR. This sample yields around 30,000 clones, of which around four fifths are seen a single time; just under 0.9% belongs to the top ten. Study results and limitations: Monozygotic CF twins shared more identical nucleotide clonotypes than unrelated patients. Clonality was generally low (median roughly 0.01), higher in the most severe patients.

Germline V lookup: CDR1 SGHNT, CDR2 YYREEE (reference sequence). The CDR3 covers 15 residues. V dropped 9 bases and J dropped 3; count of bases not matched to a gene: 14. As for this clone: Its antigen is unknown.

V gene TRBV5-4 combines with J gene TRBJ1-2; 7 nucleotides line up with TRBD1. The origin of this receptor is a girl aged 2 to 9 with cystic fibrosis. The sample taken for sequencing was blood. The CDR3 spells CATGPGGSSDYGYTF. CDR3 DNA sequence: TGTGCCACCGGCCCAGGGGGAAGCTCGGACTATGGCTACACCTTC.